Listed here are 30 T cell receptor beta chains from one sample, sequenced in a study of blood T cell repertoires in COVID-19 (dated by TCRdb to 2018 to 2021). Libraries were constructed by the immunoSEQ multiplex PCR assay. Imported from immuneACCESS, the table was reduced by TCRdb to in-frame sequences with V and J called. These copies leave out some clones; in studies compared against another copy, an unresolved V gene accounts for under half, and the cause of the remainder is not known. The sample yields about 310,000 clones; about 89% were counted once. The top ten hold over 9% of the sample. The specimen sequenced was PBMCs or T cells enriched from blood (not recorded which). Every receptor here comes from a middle-aged woman who had recovered from COVID-19.

The rearrangement links TRBV10-3 to TRBJ2-7, with D perhaps matching TRBD2 (5 bases). This CDR3 spans 16 amino acids. Trimming took 3 bases from V and 4 from J, leaving 19 bases between them. Germline V CDR1 and CDR2: ENHRY, SYGVKD. The CDR3 loop reads CAISDQGSEKAYEQYF. CDR3 in DNA: TGTGCCATCAGTGATCAAGGGAGTGAGAAGGCTTACGAGCAGTACTTC.

This clone was seen once. This chain links TRBV12-5 with TRBJ1-5; possibly TRBD1 for D (6 bases). Germline V gene data show CDR1 as LGHNT and CDR2 as FRNRAP. V was cut by 0 bases and J by 3 bases, with 9 bases left in between. CDR3 length: 15 amino acids. The CDR3 DNA sequence: TGTGCTAGTGGTTTGGTGGACAGAGACAATCAGCCCCAGCATTTT. Its translation is CASGLVDRDNQPQHF.

The chain joins TRBV7-8 to TRBJ2-2, with D possibly TRBD1 on 6 matching bases. Deletions cut 8 bases from V and 3 bases from J, with 16 bases between. The CDR3 is made up of 15 amino acids. Per the germline V gene, CDR1 is SGHVS and CDR2 is FQNEAQ. The CDR3 DNA reads TGTGCCAGCGTCCGCAGGGGAATTCACACCGGGGAGCTGTTTTTT. This gives the protein CASVRRGIHTGELFF. Complete variable domain (other parts from reference TRBV7-8 and TRBJ2-2): GAGVSQSPRYKVAKRGQDVALRCDPISGHVSLFWYQQALGQGPEFLTYFQNEAQLDKSGLPSDRFFAERPEGSVSTLKIQRTQQEDSAVYLCASVRRGIHTGELFFGEGSRLTVL.

The chain combines TRBV3-1 (or the pseudogene TRBV3-2) with TRBJ1-1, with 7 bases that match TRBD1. Germline-derived CDR1 and CDR2 are LGHDT and YNNKEL (reference sequence). There are 14 residues in the CDR3. Unmatched junction bases numbered 6, after V lost 4 bases and J lost 4 bases. Here the CDR3 reads CASSLGGAFTEAFF. In DNA form, the CDR3 reads TGTGCCAGCAGCCTAGGGGGCGCATTCACTGAAGCTTTCTTT.

J is TRBJ1-1 and V is TRBV19; D might be TRBD1 (6 bases). The CDR3 consists of 12 residues. V was trimmed by 6 bases and J by 7 bases, leaving 12 bases between them. Germline CDR1 reads LNHDA; CDR2 reads SQIVND (reference sequence). CDR3 amino acids: CASRQGGGEAFF. The CDR3 nucleotides read TGTGCCAGTAGACAGGGCGGCGGTGAAGCTTTCTTT.

This clone appeared a single time. The rearrangement links TRBV3-1 (or the pseudogene TRBV3-2) to TRBJ2-7, with TRBD2 identical over 7 bases. After removal of 0 bases from V and 5 bases from J, the junction contained 10 bases not matched to a gene. The germline CDR1 and CDR2 sequences are LGHDT and YNNKEL (reference sequence). The CDR3 is 16 residues long. The CDR3 nucleotides are TGTGCCAGCAGCCAAGATGAGGCGGGAGTCGACAACGAGCAGTACTTC. It codes for CASSQDEAGVDNEQYF.

V usage is TRBV7-6 and J usage is TRBJ2-5; 12 nucleotides line up with TRBD2. The CDR3 is 17 residues long. Trimming cost V 5 bases and J 1 base; bases outside gene matches: 8. Germline V gene sequence: CDR1 SGHVS, CDR2 FNYEAQ. The CDR3 is CASSTPSGGALQETQYF. CDR3 in DNA: TGTGCCAGCAGCACTCCTAGCGGGGGGGCCCTCCAAGAGACCCAGTACTTC.

The chain employs TRBV6-2 or TRBV6-3 and TRBJ2-1; tentatively, D is TRBD1 (5 bases). This CDR3 is built from 14 residues. Germline loops: CDR1 MNHEY, CDR2 SVGEGT. The V and J ends lost 2 bases and 9 bases respectively, with 14 bases between them. The CDR3 here is CASSYGAMGTEQFF. As DNA, the CDR3 is TGTGCCAGCAGTTACGGGGCGATGGGCACTGAGCAGTTCTTC.

This chain connects TRBV19 to TRBJ2-5; 7 bases match TRBD1. V lost 5 bases to trimming and J lost 3 bases; unmatched junction nucleotides: 3. This CDR3 region has 13 residues. Looked up from germline, CDR1 is LNHDA and CDR2 is SQIVND (reference sequence). The CDR3 DNA follows: TGTGCCAGTAGTTTCCAGGGGGAAGAGACCCAGTACTTC. Translating it yields CASSFQGEETQYF.

The chain is built from TRBV5-4 and TRBJ1-2, with D perhaps TRBD1 (6 bases). Trimming pared 0 bases from V and 6 bases from J, leaving 12 bases between. Germline V gives CDR1 SGHNT, CDR2 YYREEE (reference sequence). This CDR3 is built from 14 residues. The CDR3 DNA reads as TGTGCCAGCAGCTTGGTTGGGCCAGGGGATGGCTACACCTTC. Translating it yields CASSLVGPGDGYTF.

This chain uses TRBV4-3 with TRBJ1-3; weak D call: TRBD1 (6 bases). Germline CDR1 reads LGHNA; CDR2 reads YSLEER. This CDR3 comprises 15 residues. With 0 bases removed from V and 3 bases from J, the gap between germline ends came to 9 bases. The DNA of the CDR3 is TGCGCCAGCAGCCAAGATTCAGGGGTTGGAAACACCATATATTTT. This sequence encodes CASSQDSGVGNTIYF.

The J gene is TRBJ2-3, the V gene TRBV4-3; D might be TRBD1 (5 bases). The CDR3 is 16 amino acids. The germline gives CDR1 LGHNA, CDR2 YSLEER. The ends were cut back, 0 bases at V and 7 bases at J, with 17 bases in the middle. The CDR3 sequence is CASSQDGAGPKNTQYF. The CDR3 region has the DNA TGCGCCAGCAGCCAAGATGGGGCAGGCCCCAAGAATACGCAGTATTTT.

The rearrangement joins TRBV29-1 to TRBJ1-2, with D perhaps TRBD1 (5 bases). The CDR3 consists of 13 residues. Germline V lookup: CDR1 SQVTM, CDR2 ANQGSEA. V was clipped by 4 bases and J by 5 bases, with 14 bases between them. In DNA, the CDR3 is TGCAGCGTTGTCGTATCAGGGCCTTATGGCTACACCTTC. Encoded protein: CSVVVSGPYGYTF.

This rearrangement joins TRBV18 to TRBJ2-6, with D perhaps TRBD1 (5 bases). V lost 4 bases and J 1 base, leaving 20 bases between the germline ends. The CDR3 runs 19 residues. Germline CDR1 and CDR2: KGHSH and LQKENI. This CDR3 reads CASSRLGADSASGANVLTF. CDR3 in DNA: TGTGCCAGCTCACGATTAGGAGCCGACAGTGCTTCTGGGGCCAACGTCCTGACTTTC.

In DNA form, the CDR3 reads TGTGCCAGCAGTCCACGGCGGGAGACCCAGTACTTC. Translated, it gives CASSPRRETQYF. The chain employs TRBV7-9 and TRBJ2-5, with D unclear. The CDR3 totals 12 residues. The V gene lost 6 bases and the J gene lost 5 bases, with 10 bases spanning the gap. Germline loops: CDR1 SEHNR, CDR2 FQNEAQ (reference sequence). The full variable domain, in which reference TRBV7-9 and TRBJ2-5 provide the parts outside the CDR3, is DTGVSQNPRHKITKRGQNVTFRCDPISEHNRLYWYRQTLGQGPEFLTYFQNEAQLEKSRLLSDRFSAERPKGSFSTLEIQRTEQGDSAMYLCASSPRRETQYFGPGTRLLVL.

This sequence joins TRBV11-3 and TRBJ1-1; perhaps TRBD1 as D (5 bases). Looked up from germline, CDR1 is SGHNT and CDR2 is YENEEA. The CDR3 totals 15 residues. The V end was cut by 5 bases, the J end by 2 bases, with 15 bases between. The CDR3 spells CASSPTGGPNTEAFF. CDR3 DNA sequence: TGTGCCAGCAGCCCCACGGGGGGTCCCAACACTGAAGCTTTCTTT.

This chain links TRBV6-5 with TRBJ1-2; D not resolved. The length of the CDR3 is 12 residues. Per germline, CDR1 MNHEY and CDR2 SVGAGI. Trimming took off 5 bases at V and 3 bases at J, with 7 bases between the two ends. The CDR3 loop is CASSHGDYGYTF. CDR3 DNA sequence: TGTGCCAGCAGTCACGGGGACTATGGCTACACCTTC.

The chain carries TRBV2 and TRBJ1-1, with D possibly matching TRBD1 (5 bases). This CDR3 has 14 residues. The germline V and J ends were trimmed by 2 bases and 0 bases, with 7 bases remaining between them. Looked up from germline, CDR1 is SNHLY and CDR2 is FYNNEI. DNA of the CDR3: TGTGCCAGCAGTGAATGGGACTTGAACACTGAAGCTTTCTTT. The encoded protein is CASSEWDLNTEAFF.

V and J are TRBV4-3 and TRBJ2-1, with 9 bases fitting TRBD1. Germline CDR1 is LGHNA and CDR2 is YSLEER. V shed 0 bases and J 5 bases; nucleotides not matched to a gene: 2. There are 15 residues in the CDR3. CDR3 sequence (DNA): TGCGCCAGCAGCCAAGACGGGACAGGGAACAATGAGCAGTTCTTC. This codes for CASSQDGTGNNEQFF.

This chain joins TRBV5-1 and TRBJ2-1, with TRBD2 matching 7 bases. V lost 0 bases and J lost 8; bases outside the gene matches: 5. From germline, CDR1 is SGHRS and CDR2 YFSETQ. The CDR3 is made up of 14 amino acids. CDR3 protein: CASSLGQGGDEQFF. The CDR3 nucleotides are TGCGCCAGCAGCTTGGGCCAGGGAGGGGATGAGCAGTTCTTC.

CDR3 nucleotides: TGTGCCAGCAGTTTGACAGGGGGCTATGGCAATCAGCCCCAGCATTTT. This codes for CASSLTGGYGNQPQHF. V usage is TRBV27 and J usage is TRBJ1-5, with 10 nucleotides matching TRBD1. Germline-derived CDR1 and CDR2 are MNHEY and SMNVEV (reference sequence). The CDR3 has 16 amino acids. Trimming at V came to 3 bases and at J to 2 bases, leaving 4 bases not matched to a gene.

For this clone: A read error may produce the germline difference seen at one junction end. The J gene is TRBJ2-1, the V gene TRBV7-9, with TRBD2 identical over 7 bases. The germline V gene has CDR1 SEHNR and CDR2 FQNEAQ (reference sequence). The CDR3 is 12 residues long. The CDR3 loop is CASSTPTSLRVF. For the CDR3, the DNA is TGTGCCAGCAGCACCCCGACTAGCCTGAGGGTCTTC.

The V and J genes are TRBV5-5 and TRBJ2-1; D gene ambiguous. CDR3 size: 14 residues. V was shortened by 0 bases and J by 3 bases, with 7 bases between the two germline ends. The germline V gene has CDR1 SGHKS and CDR2 YYEKEE (reference sequence). CDR3 coding DNA: TGTGCCAGCAGCTTGGTAATTCGCTACAATGAGCAGTTCTTC. As protein: CASSLVIRYNEQFF.

As for this clone: A read error may account for a junction end that differs from germline. J is TRBJ1-3 and V is TRBV3-1 (or the pseudogene TRBV3-2); D unclear. Per the germline V gene, CDR1 is LGHDT and CDR2 is YNNKEL (reference sequence). This CDR3 has 13 residues. Written as DNA, the CDR3 is TGTGCCAGCAGACAAGACGTGTCAAACACCATATATTTT. Protein: CASRQDVSNTIYF.

Here the CDR3 DNA reads TGTGCCAGCAGCCCCCGGACAGGAAAATTCTATGGCTACACCTTC. Its protein product is CASSPRTGKFYGYTF. The chain uses TRBV3-1 (or the pseudogene TRBV3-2) and TRBJ1-2; 7 bases map to TRBD1. The CDR3 sequence is 15 residues long. After removal of 4 bases from V and 4 bases from J, the junction contained 9 bases not matched to a gene. From germline, CDR1 is LGHDT and CDR2 YNNKEL (reference sequence).

A single count supports this clone. V usage is TRBV7-2 and J usage is TRBJ1-1; D is unclear. V was trimmed by 1 base and J by 4 bases, leaving 13 bases between them. This CDR3 is 15 amino acids long. Germline V gene sequence: CDR1 SGHTA, CDR2 FQGNSA. CDR3: CASSLVRRRGTEAFF. CDR3 nucleotides: TGTGCCAGCAGCTTAGTTCGCCGGCGCGGCACTGAAGCTTTCTTT. Looking up the rest from reference TRBV7-2 and TRBJ1-1 gives the full variable domain: GAGVSQSPSNKVTEKGKDVELRCDPISGHTALYWYRQSLGQGLEFLIYFQGNSAPDKSGLPSDRFSAERTGGSVSTLTIQRTQQEDSAVYLCASSLVRRRGTEAFFGQGTRLTVV.

The gene calls are TRBV18 and TRBJ1-1; D is undetermined. CDR3 length equals 11 residues. Germline CDR1 is KGHSH and CDR2 is LQKENI. V gave up 6 bases and J gave up 2 bases, with 4 bases separating them. The CDR3 reads CASSANTEAFF. In DNA, the CDR3 is TGTGCCAGCTCGGCAAACACTGAAGCTTTCTTT.

V is TRBV28 and J is TRBJ1-3, with no clear D. CDR1 is MDHEN and CDR2 is SYDVKM in the germline V gene. V was trimmed by 1 base and J by 0 bases, leaving 13 bases between them. The CDR3 is 17 amino acids. CDR3 bases: TGTGCCAGCAGTTTATTTGGCAGTTTAAGCTCTGGAAACACCATATATTTT. Amino acids: CASSLFGSLSSGNTIYF.

The genes are TRBV5-1 and TRBJ1-4; no clear D gene. CDR1 is SGHRS, CDR2 YFSETQ, per germline. V was shortened by 0 bases and J by 8 bases, with 8 bases between the two germline ends. The CDR3 has 13 residues. DNA of the CDR3: TGCGCCAGCAGCTTGGGAGCGTCGGAAAAACTGTTTTTT. The encoded protein is CASSLGASEKLFF.

The chain recombines TRBV28 with TRBJ2-7; TRBD2 is a possible D gene (7 bases). This CDR3 has 14 residues. V was pared by 7 bases and J by 3 bases, with 16 bases between. Germline V gives CDR1 MDHEN, CDR2 SYDVKM. The chain's CDR3 is CASNPGGGGYEQYF. The CDR3, as DNA: TGTGCCAGCAATCCCGGAGGGGGGGGCTACGAGCAGTACTTC.